This TCR beta chain was sequenced for a study of CD8 T cells in Susac syndrome. Reverse transcription used about 0.45 to 1 ug RNA and random hexamers. One entry per CDR3 protein results from TCRdb running MiXCR on the immunoSEQ multiplex PCR reads. The data show some 70,000 distinct CDR3 sequences, over 85% seen once. The CDR3 runs to 16 residues. The ends lost 5 bases at V and 3 bases at J; junction bases unmatched: 5. The germline CDR1 and CDR2 sequences are SGHVS and FQNEAQ. Sequencing was performed on CD8+ T cells from PBMCs. The chain carries TRBV7-8 and TRBJ2-3, with 13 bases aligning to TRBD2. The receptor was derived from a human donor with multiple sclerosis. The CDR3 bases are TGTGCCAGCAGCCCGAGGACTAGCGGGGGTACAGATACGCAGTATTTT. This encodes CASSPRTSGGTDTQYF.